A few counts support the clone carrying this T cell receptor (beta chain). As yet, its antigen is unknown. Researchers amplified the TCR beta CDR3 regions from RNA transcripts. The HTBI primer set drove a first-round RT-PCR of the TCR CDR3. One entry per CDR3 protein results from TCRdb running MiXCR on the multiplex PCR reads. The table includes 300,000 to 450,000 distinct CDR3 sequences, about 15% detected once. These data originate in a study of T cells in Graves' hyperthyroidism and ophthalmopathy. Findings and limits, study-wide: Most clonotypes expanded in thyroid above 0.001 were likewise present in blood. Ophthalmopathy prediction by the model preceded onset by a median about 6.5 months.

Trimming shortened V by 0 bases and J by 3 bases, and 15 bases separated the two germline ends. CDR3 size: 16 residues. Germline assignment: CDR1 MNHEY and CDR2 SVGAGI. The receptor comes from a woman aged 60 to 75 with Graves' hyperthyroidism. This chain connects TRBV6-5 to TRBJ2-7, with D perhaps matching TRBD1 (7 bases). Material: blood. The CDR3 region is CASSYSRARGDYEQYF. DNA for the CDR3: TGTGCCAGCAGTTACTCGAGGGCCAGGGGGGACTACGAGCAGTACTTC.